This TCR beta chain was identified in a study of shared clonotypes between healthy human individuals. Background on the study: CD4 naive cells filled three plates per donor, CD4 memory three, CD8 naive two and CD8 memory one.

Donors comprised healthy HIV-negative adults lacking recent acute infections or vaccinations. Data came from immunoSEQ multiplex PCR; TCRdb stores just in-frame clones and leaves some out. The table records approximately 2,300,000 clones, around 92% of them present only once. The sample holds one count of this clone. Trimming pared 5 bases from V and 7 bases from J, leaving 24 bases between. In germline, CDR1 is LNHDA, CDR2 SQIVND (reference sequence). This CDR3 region has 16 residues. The chain recombines TRBV19 with TRBJ2-7; D might be TRBD2 (5 bases). Sequences were obtained from naive CD4+ T cells from PBMCs. Indicated subset: CD45RA+ positively selected. The clonotype originates from a man aged 18 to 29 in good health. Some clones in this sample may be carry-over from other donors' samples. CDR3 residues: CASSVSLGVTKGEQYF. DNA for the CDR3: TGTGCCAGTAGTGTCTCCCTTGGAGTGACTAAAGGAGAGCAGTACTTC. Full variable domain (outside the CDR3, taken from reference TRBV19 and TRBJ2-7): DGGITQSPKYLFRKEGQNVTLSCEQNLNHDAMYWYRQDPGQGLRLIYYSQIVNDFQKGDIAEGYSVSREKKESFPLTVTSAQKNPTAFYLCASSVSLGVTKGEQYFGPGTRLTVT.